This is a list of T cell receptor beta chains from one sample in a study of T cells after yellow fever vaccination. TCRdb fed the 5' RACE reads into MiXCR, producing one record per CDR3 protein. The sample includes 400,000 or so distinct CDR3 sequences, around a tenth of them seen just once. The material sequenced was PBMCs, taken on the day of the first yellow fever vaccination. These receptors were obtained from a man in his late teens or twenties who received the YFV17D yellow fever vaccine. The CDR3 runs from the conserved cysteine through the conserved F or W. A row's size may be missing; if present it is once, few, many or a size class.

TRBJ2-2,TRBV10-3,few,CACGRGTGELFF
TRBJ2-3,TRBV4-3,-,CASSQNPRGGAYDTQYF
TRBJ1-2,TRBV4-1,many,CASSSVQGNGYTF
TRBJ1-5,TRBV6-5,few,CASSYFPGGGQPQHF
TRBJ2-7,TRBV5-1,few,CASRSDSASGEQYF
TRBJ2-3,TRBV10-2,-,CASRYTDTQYF
TRBJ2-7,TRBV12-3/TRBV12-4,few,CASSFPGQGAYEQYF
TRBJ2-7,TRBV7-6,many,CASSLAQGDEQYF
TRBJ1-1,TRBV7-9,few,CASSLEDRGNTEAFF
TRBJ2-4,TRBV12-3/TRBV12-4,-,CASSGGPGTGQNIQYF